The clone carrying this TCR beta chain showed up just a few times. What it binds is not known. There are 16 residues in the CDR3. V shed 4 bases and J shed 2 bases, with 18 bases lying between them. From germline, CDR1 is SGHRS and CDR2 YFSETQ. The source of the sample is a study of T-cell memory formation after mild COVID-19. General study findings and limits: Largely, contracting CD4+ clones fell within CM and EM, and contracting CD8+ clones within EMRA.

From the 5' RACE reads, TCRdb called clonotypes with MiXCR, one entry per CDR3 protein. The data show some 300,000 distinct CDR3 sequences, with 20% to 25% seen just once and around 23% held by the top ten. V and J are TRBV5-1 and TRBJ2-5, with D perhaps being TRBD1 or TRBD2 (6 bases each). The clonotype comes from a man younger than 35 who had mild COVID-19 (a few samples of this study predate the infection). Cell type and time point are not known. Sequencing used PBMCs or a T cell subset sorted from them (not recorded which). CDR3 loop: CASSVVVGGLQETQYF. The CDR3 region has the DNA TGCGCCAGCAGCGTGGTGGTGGGGGGCCTACAAGAGACCCAGTACTTC.